This TCR beta chain was documented in a study of cytomegalovirus exposure and HLA in healthy donors. At the level of the study: The study's early data release held about 85 million unique TCRs from HLA-typed donors.

Germline CDR1 is MDHEN and CDR2 is SYDVKM. V lost 10 bases, J lost 1 base, and 7 bases stayed unmatched. The CDR3 spans 13 residues. Findings and caveats of the study: The classifier reportedly diagnosed cytomegalovirus status with high specificity and sensitivity. Equally common other TCR beta chains were less clonally expanded than HLA-associated ones, a later analysis found. Some segments of the V type, notably TRBV6-2 and TRBV6-3, were excluded as indistinguishable.

Turning to this clone: Its target is unknown.

Primers: 60 Vbeta forward and 13 Jbeta reverse. Some clones are missing from TCRdb's copy, which holds only in-frame ones; the method was immunoSEQ multiplex PCR. The table shows over 150,000 clones, with approximately 80% occurring only once. The gene calls are TRBV28 and TRBJ2-7; 7 nucleotides line up with TRBD1. This clonotype was sampled from a man under 40 in good health and CMV-seronegative. Source material: PBMCs. The CDR3 spells CATNRGISYEQYF. DNA for the CDR3: TGTGCCACCAACAGGGGTATATCCTACGAGCAGTACTTC. Full variable domain (rest looked up from reference TRBV28 and TRBJ2-7): DVKVTQSSRYLVKRTGEKVFLECVQDMDHENMFWYRQDPGLGLRLIYFSYDVKMKEKGDIPEGYSVSREKKERFSLILESASTNQTSMYLCATNRGISYEQYFGPGTRLTVT.